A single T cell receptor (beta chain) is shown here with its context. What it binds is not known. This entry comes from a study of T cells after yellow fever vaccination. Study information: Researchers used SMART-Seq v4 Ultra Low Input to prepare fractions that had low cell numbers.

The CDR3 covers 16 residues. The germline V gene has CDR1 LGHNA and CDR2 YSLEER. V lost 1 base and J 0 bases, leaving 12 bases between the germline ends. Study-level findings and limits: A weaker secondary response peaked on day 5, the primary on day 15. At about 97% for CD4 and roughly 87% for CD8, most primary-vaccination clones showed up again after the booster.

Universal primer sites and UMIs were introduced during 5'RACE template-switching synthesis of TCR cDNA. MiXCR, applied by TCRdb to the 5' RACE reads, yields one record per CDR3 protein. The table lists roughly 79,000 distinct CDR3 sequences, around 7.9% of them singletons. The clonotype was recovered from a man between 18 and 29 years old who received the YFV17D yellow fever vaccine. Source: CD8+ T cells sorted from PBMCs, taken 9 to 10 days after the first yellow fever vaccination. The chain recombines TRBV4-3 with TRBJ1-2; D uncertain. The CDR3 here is CASSQAAAGANYGYTF. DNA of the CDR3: TGCGCCAGCAGCCAAGCCGCCGCAGGAGCTAACTATGGCTACACCTTC.